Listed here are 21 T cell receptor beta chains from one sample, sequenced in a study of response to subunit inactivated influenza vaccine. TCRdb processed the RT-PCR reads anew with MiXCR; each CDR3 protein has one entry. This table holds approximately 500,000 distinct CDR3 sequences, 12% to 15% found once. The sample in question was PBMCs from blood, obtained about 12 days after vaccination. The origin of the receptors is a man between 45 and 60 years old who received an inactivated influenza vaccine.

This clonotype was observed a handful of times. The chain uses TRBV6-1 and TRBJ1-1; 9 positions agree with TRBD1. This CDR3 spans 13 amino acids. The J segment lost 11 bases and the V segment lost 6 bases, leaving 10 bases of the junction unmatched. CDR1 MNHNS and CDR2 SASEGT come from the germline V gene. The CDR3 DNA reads TGTGCCAGCAGGGGGACAGGGAATGCCGTGGCTTTCTTT. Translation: CASRGTGNAVAFF.

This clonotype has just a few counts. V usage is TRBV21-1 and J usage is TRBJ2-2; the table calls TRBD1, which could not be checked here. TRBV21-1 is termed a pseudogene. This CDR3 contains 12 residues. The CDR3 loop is CAKRDTTGELFF. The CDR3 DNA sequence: TGTGCCAAACGGGACACCACCGGGGAGCTGTTTTTT.

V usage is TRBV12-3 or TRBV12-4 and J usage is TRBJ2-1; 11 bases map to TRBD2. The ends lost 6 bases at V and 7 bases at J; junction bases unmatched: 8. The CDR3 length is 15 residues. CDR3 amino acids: CASRELAGGRNEQFF. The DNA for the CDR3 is TGTGCCAGCAGAGAGCTAGCGGGAGGTCGGAATGAGCAGTTCTTC.

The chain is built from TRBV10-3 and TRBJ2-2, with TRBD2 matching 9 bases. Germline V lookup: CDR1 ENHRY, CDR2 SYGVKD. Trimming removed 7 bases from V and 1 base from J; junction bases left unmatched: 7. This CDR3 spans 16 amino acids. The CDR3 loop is CAITERTSENTGELFF. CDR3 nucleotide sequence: TGTGCCATCACCGAGAGGACTAGCGAGAACACCGGGGAGCTGTTTTTT.

In DNA form, the CDR3 reads TGTGCCAGCAGGAGGGGCGCCCACGGGGCTCAGCCCCAGCATTTT. This gives the protein CASRRGAHGAQPQHF. The chain recombines TRBV28 with TRBJ1-5; D is possibly TRBD1 (5 bases). The ends were cut back, 6 bases at V and 6 bases at J, with 18 bases in the middle. CDR3 length: 15 amino acids. Germline values: CDR1 MDHEN, CDR2 SYDVKM.

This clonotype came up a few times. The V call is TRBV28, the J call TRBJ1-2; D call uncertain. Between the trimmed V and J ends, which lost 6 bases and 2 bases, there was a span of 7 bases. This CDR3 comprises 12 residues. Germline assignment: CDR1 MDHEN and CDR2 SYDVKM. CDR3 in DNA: TGTGCCAGCAGCAAAATCAACTATGGCTACACCTTC. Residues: CASSKINYGYTF.

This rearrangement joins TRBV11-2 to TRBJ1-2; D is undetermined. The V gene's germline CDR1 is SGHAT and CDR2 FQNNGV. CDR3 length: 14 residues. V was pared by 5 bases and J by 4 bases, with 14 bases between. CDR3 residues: CASSRDPRGYGYTF. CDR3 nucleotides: TGTGCCAGCAGCCGCGACCCCCGGGGCTATGGCTACACCTTC.

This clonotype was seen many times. In DNA, the CDR3 is TGTGCCAGCACCGGAGCTGGAAACACCATATATTTT. It yields the protein CASTGAGNTIYF. The genes are TRBV12-3 or TRBV12-4 and TRBJ1-3, with D unclear. This CDR3 comprises 12 residues. Trimming removed 7 bases at V and 2 bases at J, with 6 bases between.

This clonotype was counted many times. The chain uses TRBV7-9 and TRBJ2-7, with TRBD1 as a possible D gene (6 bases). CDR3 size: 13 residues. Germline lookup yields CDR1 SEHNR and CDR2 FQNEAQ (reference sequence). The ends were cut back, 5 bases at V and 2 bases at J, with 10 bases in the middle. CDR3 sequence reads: CASSRDTPYEQYF. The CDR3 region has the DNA TGTGCCAGCAGCCGGGACACCCCCTACGAGCAGTACTTC.

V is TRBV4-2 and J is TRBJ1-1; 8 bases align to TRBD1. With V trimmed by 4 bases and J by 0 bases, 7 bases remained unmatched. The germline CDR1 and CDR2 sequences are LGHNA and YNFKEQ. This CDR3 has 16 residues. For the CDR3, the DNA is TGTGCCAGCAGCCCTGGACAGGGCTTAATGAACACTGAAGCTTTCTTT. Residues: CASSPGQGLMNTEAFF.

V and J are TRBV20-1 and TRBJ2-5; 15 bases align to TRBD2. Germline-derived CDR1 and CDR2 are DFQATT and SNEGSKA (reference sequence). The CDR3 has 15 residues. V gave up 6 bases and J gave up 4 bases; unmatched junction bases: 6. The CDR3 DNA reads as TGCAGTGCAAGGACTAGCGGGAGGGTGGGAGAGACCCAGTACTTC. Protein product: CSARTSGRVGETQYF.

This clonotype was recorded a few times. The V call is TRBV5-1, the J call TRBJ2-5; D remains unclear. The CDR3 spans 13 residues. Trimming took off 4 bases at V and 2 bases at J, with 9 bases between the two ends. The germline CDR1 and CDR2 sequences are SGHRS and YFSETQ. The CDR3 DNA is TGCGCCAGCAGCAGCCCTCCTCAAGAGACCCAGTACTTC. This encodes CASSSPPQETQYF.

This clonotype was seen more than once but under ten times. CDR3 loop: CASSVAPPGELFF. DNA of the CDR3: TGCGCCAGCAGCGTAGCCCCCCCCGGGGAGCTGTTTTTT. The J gene is TRBJ2-2, the V gene TRBV5-1; D is uncertain. CDR3 length equals 13 residues. CDR1 SGHRS and CDR2 YFSETQ come from the germline V gene. V was cut by 4 bases and J by 6 bases, with 10 bases left in between.

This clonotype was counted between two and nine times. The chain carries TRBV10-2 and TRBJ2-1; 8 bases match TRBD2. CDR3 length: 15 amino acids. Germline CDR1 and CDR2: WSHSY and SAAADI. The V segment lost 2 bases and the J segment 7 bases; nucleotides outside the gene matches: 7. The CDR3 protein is CASSEAGGGLNEQFF. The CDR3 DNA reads TGCGCCAGCAGTGAGGCTGGCGGGGGGTTAAATGAGCAGTTCTTC.

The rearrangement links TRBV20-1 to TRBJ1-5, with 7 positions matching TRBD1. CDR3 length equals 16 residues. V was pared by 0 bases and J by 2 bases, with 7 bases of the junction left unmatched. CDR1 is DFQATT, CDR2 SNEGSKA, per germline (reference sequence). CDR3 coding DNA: TGCAGTGCTAGAGAAACAGGGGATTATGGCAATCAGCCCCAGCATTTT. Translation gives CSARETGDYGNQPQHF.

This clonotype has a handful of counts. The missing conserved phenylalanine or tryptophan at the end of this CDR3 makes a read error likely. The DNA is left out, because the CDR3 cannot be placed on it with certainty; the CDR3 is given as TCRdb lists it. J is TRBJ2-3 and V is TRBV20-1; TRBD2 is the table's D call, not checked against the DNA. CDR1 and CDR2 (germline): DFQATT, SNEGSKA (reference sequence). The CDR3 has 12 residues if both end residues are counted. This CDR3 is CSASPTSGSYEV.

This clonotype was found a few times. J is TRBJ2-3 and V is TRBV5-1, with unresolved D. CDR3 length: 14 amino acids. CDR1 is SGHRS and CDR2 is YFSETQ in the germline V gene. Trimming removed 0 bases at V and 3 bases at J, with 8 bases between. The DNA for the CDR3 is TGCGCCAGCAGCTTGGCCGTGGGTACAGATACGCAGTATTTT. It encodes CASSLAVGTDTQYF.

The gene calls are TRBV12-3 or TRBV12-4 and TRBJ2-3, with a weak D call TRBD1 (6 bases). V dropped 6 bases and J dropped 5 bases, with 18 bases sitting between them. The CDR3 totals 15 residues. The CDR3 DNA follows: TGTGCCAGCAGCCGAGGGGCCAGGGGTGGAGATACGCAGTATTTT. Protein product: CASSRGARGGDTQYF.

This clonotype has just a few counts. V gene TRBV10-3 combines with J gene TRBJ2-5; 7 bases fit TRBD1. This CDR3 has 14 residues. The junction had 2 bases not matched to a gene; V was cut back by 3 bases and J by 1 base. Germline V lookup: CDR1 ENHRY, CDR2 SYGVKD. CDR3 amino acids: CAISDRDSQETQYF. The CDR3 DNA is TGTGCCATCAGTGATCGGGACAGCCAAGAGACCCAGTACTTC.

CDR3 residues: CAIGQTNTEAFF. As DNA, the CDR3 is TGTGCCATAGGACAAACGAACACTGAAGCTTTCTTT. The chain is built from TRBV15 and TRBJ1-1, with a tentative D call TRBD1 (5 bases). CDR1 LNHNV and CDR2 YYDKDF come from the germline V gene (reference sequence). The CDR3 consists of 12 residues. V lost 10 bases and J lost 1, with 10 bases in between.

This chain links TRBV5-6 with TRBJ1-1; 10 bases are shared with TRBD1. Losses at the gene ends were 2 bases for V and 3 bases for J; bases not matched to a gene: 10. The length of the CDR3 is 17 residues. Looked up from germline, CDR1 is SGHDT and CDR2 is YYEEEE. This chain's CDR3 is CASSLRQGAFSDTEAFF. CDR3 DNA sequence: TGTGCCAGCAGCTTAAGACAGGGGGCTTTTTCGGACACTGAAGCTTTCTTT.